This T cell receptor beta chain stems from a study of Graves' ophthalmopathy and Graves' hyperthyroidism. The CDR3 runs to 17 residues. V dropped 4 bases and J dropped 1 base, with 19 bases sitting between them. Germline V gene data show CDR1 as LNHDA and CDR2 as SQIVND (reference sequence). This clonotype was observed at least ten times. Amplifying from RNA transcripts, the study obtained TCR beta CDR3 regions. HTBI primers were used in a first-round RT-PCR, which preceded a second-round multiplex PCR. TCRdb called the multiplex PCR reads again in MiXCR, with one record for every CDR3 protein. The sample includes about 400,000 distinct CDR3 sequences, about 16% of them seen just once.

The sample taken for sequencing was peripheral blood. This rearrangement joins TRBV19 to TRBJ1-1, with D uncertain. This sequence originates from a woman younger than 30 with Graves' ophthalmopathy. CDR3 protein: CASSTRPSPPWNTEAFF. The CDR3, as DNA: TGTGCCAGTAGTACCCGCCCCAGCCCTCCATGGAACACTGAAGCTTTCTTT.